These 32 T cell receptor beta chains share one sample of origin, sequenced in a study of beta chain features in type 1 diabetes. Isolated RNA was reverse transcribed in full, so expressed TCRB transcripts were sequenced. Libraries were prepared by immunoSEQ multiplex PCR; TCRdb keeps only in-frame clonotypes and omits some of them. The sample yields about 240,000 clones, about 30% seen once. Sequencing was carried out using central memory CD4+ T cells from blood. Receptor source: a man aged 30-40 years in good health.

In the case of this clone: Different DNA sequences within this sample yield the same CDR3. For the CDR3, the DNA is TGTGCCAGCAGAAGCGGCGGGACAGATACGCAGTATTTT. Amino acid sequence: CASRSGGTDTQYF. The chain employs TRBV6-5 and TRBJ2-3; D may be TRBD2 (5 bases). Germline V gene lookup returns CDR1 MNHEY and CDR2 SVGAGI. V shed 6 bases and J shed 3 bases, with 10 bases lying between them. The CDR3 consists of 13 residues.

This clone was detected only a few times. This chain links TRBV9 with TRBJ2-5; 9 nucleotides align to TRBD2. Germline assignment: CDR1 SGDLS and CDR2 YYNGEE. Unmatched junction bases numbered 16, after V lost 0 bases and J lost 4 bases. The CDR3 length is 19 residues. The CDR3 loop is CASSVGLRASGNRGETQYF. The CDR3 bases are TGTGCCAGCAGCGTAGGGTTGCGGGCTAGCGGGAACCGGGGAGAGACCCAGTACTTC.

The chain recombines TRBV5-6 with TRBJ1-2; unclear D gene. The CDR3 is made up of 15 amino acids. V was trimmed by 4 bases and J by 3 bases, leaving 16 bases between them. Per the germline V gene, CDR1 is SGHDT and CDR2 is YYEEEE. The CDR3 region is CASSDAAGWYYGYTF. The CDR3, as DNA: TGTGCCAGCAGCGACGCTGCGGGGTGGTACTATGGCTACACCTTC.

Concerning this clone itself: Different DNA sequences within this sample yield the same CDR3. The J gene is TRBJ2-3, the V gene TRBV30, with D uncertain. The V and J ends lost 0 bases and 0 bases respectively, with 4 bases between them. Germline assignment: CDR1 GTSNPN and CDR2 SVGIG (reference sequence). The CDR3 is made up of 13 amino acids. This CDR3 is CAWSVDSTDTQYF. CDR3 in DNA: TGTGCCTGGAGTGTAGACAGCACAGATACGCAGTATTTT.

The rearrangement joins TRBV14 to TRBJ2-7; the D is unclear. Germline V gene sequence: CDR1 SGHDN, CDR2 FVKESK. The CDR3 extends over 14 amino acids. Trimming stripped 2 bases from V and 0 bases from J, with 8 bases between. This chain's CDR3 is CASSQITGSYEQYF. The DNA of the CDR3 is TGTGCCAGCAGCCAAATCACGGGCTCCTACGAGCAGTACTTC. The variable domain in full, completed from reference TRBV14 and TRBJ2-7, reads EAGVTQFPSHSVIEKGQTVTLRCDPISGHDNLYWYRRVMGKEIKFLLHFVKESKQDESGMPNNRFLAERTGGTYSTLKVQPAELEDSGVYFCASSQITGSYEQYFGPGTRLTVT.

This clone was seen a handful of times. The chain has TRBV5-6 and TRBJ2-2, with 7 bases identical to TRBD1. With 5 bases clipped from V and 3 bases from J, the junction kept 7 bases outside the gene matches. This CDR3 comprises 15 residues. CDR1 is SGHDT and CDR2 is YYEEEE in the germline V gene. The CDR3 loop is CASRSRGRDTGELFF. CDR3 nucleotide sequence: TGTGCCAGCAGGTCAAGGGGGCGGGACACCGGGGAGCTGTTTTTT.

This clone was seen many times. The rearrangement joins TRBV5-1 to TRBJ2-5, with D possibly called TRBD1 or TRBD2 (5 bases each). The germline CDR1 and CDR2 sequences are SGHRS and YFSETQ. V was trimmed by 0 bases and J by 2 bases, leaving 14 bases between them. The CDR3 runs to 16 residues. The CDR3 sequence is CASSLVGTAQQETQYF. The CDR3 coding sequence is TGCGCCAGCAGCTTGGTGGGGACGGCCCAACAAGAGACCCAGTACTTC.

There are a few counts of this clone. The V and J genes are TRBV15 and TRBJ2-1; a weak D match, TRBD1 (6 bases). The germline V gene encodes CDR1 LNHNV and CDR2 YYDKDF (reference sequence). Trimming took off 1 base at V and 6 bases at J, with 13 bases between the two ends. This CDR3 spans 15 amino acids. This CDR3 is CATSRANRVSNEQFF. CDR3 DNA: TGTGCCACCAGCAGAGCAAACAGGGTGAGCAATGAGCAGTTCTTC. Based on the CDR3 plus reference TRBV15 and TRBJ2-1, the full variable domain is DAMVIQNPRYQVTQFGKPVTLSCSQTLNHNVMYWYQQKSSQAPKLLFHYYDKDFNNEADTPDNFQSRRPNTSFCFLDIRSPGLGDTAMYLCATSRANRVSNEQFFGPGTRLTVL.

This clone was counted many times. The V gene is TRBV28, the J gene TRBJ2-7; a possible D gene is TRBD1 (7 bases). The CDR3 totals 15 residues. The germline gives CDR1 MDHEN, CDR2 SYDVKM. V lost 7 bases and J lost 2, with 18 bases in between. CDR3 region: CASTVRRGQAYEQYF. Here the CDR3 DNA reads TGTGCCAGCACCGTTCGGAGGGGGCAGGCCTACGAGCAGTACTTC.

This clone was recorded a few times. The gene calls are TRBV7-2 and TRBJ2-3; D not certain. This CDR3 is built from 14 residues. The V end was cut by 4 bases, the J end by 3 bases, with 11 bases between. CDR1 and CDR2 (germline): SGHTA, FQGNSA. CDR3 residues: CASSSLGPTDTQYF. The CDR3 nucleotides are TGTGCCAGCAGCTCCCTAGGACCGACAGATACGCAGTATTTT.

This clone was seen at least ten times. The genes are TRBV13 and TRBJ2-7; 8 bases map to TRBD2. In germline, CDR1 is PRHDT, CDR2 FYEKMQ (reference sequence). The CDR3 runs to 16 residues. The V and J ends lost 6 bases and 0 bases, in that order; junction bases with no gene match: 10. The CDR3 here is CASSSGTRGFSYEQYF. The CDR3 DNA sequence: TGTGCCAGCAGTTCCGGGACTAGGGGGTTCTCCTACGAGCAGTACTTC.

This clone was picked up a small number of times. The rearrangement uses TRBV5-6 and TRBJ2-3; 8 nucleotides line up with TRBD2. The CDR3 covers 17 residues. Germline V gene data show CDR1 as SGHDT and CDR2 as YYEEEE. Trimming took 2 bases from V and 4 from J; bases not matched to a gene: 12. In nucleotides, the CDR3 is TGTGCCAGCAGCTTCATAAGTCTGAGCGGGGGCCCAGATACGCAGTATTTT. Protein product: CASSFISLSGGPDTQYF.

This clone was seen only a few times. This chain connects TRBV29-1 to TRBJ2-5; D uncertain. The CDR3 is 15 amino acids. Looked up from germline, CDR1 is SQVTM and CDR2 is ANQGSEA. Between the trimmed V and J ends, which lost 6 bases and 0 bases, there was a span of 17 bases. For the CDR3, the DNA is TGCAGCGTATCCCCGCCGAGCTGGTACCAAGAGACCCAGTACTTC. Encoded protein: CSVSPPSWYQETQYF.

The chain carries TRBV7-2 and TRBJ2-7; D not certain. The germline V gene encodes CDR1 SGHTA and CDR2 FQGNSA. V gave up 1 base and J gave up 3 bases, with 7 bases separating them. The CDR3 has 13 amino acids. The CDR3 DNA is TGTGCCAGCAGCTTAGAGAGGAGCTACGAGCAGTACTTC. Protein sequence: CASSLERSYEQYF.

This clone showed up many times. This chain links TRBV9 with TRBJ2-1, with D tentatively TRBD1 (7 bases). This CDR3 has 16 residues. The germline V gene encodes CDR1 SGDLS and CDR2 YYNGEE. Trimming took 4 bases from V and 3 from J, leaving 17 bases between them. The CDR3 DNA reads TGTGCCAGCAGCCGGGGCGGGGACAGCAACTACAATGAGCAGTTCTTC. This encodes CASSRGGDSNYNEQFF.

The gene calls are TRBV4-3 and TRBJ2-5; D might be TRBD2 (5 bases). This CDR3 contains 13 residues. Germline V gene sequence: CDR1 LGHNA, CDR2 YSLEER. Trimming removed 1 base at V and 5 bases at J, with 8 bases between. The CDR3 here is CASSQAAGETQYF. In nucleotides, the CDR3 is TGCGCCAGCAGCCAAGCGGCGGGTGAGACCCAGTACTTC.

There are many counts of this clone. The CDR3 is CASSFNLRGEDTQYF. CDR3 bases: TGTGCCAGCAGCTTCAACCTCCGGGGGGAAGATACGCAGTATTTT. This chain connects TRBV7-2 to TRBJ2-3; 7 positions match TRBD2. CDR1 is SGHTA and CDR2 is FQGNSA in the germline V gene. The CDR3 sequence is 15 residues long. Losses at the gene ends were 3 bases for V and 5 bases for J; bases not matched to a gene: 8.

This sequence joins TRBV19 and TRBJ2-4; possibly TRBD1 for D (6 bases). Germline V gene sequence: CDR1 LNHDA, CDR2 SQIVND (reference sequence). This CDR3 contains 16 residues. The V end lost 3 bases, the J end lost 8 bases, and 20 bases lay between the germline ends. The CDR3 coding sequence is TGTGCCAGTAGTATTCTCAGTGTGGCGGCAGGGGACATTCAGTACTTC. Residues: CASSILSVAAGDIQYF.

This clone was detected only a few times. J is TRBJ2-1 and V is TRBV14; a weak D match, TRBD1 (5 bases). This CDR3 is built from 13 residues. CDR1 and CDR2 (germline): SGHDN, FVKESK. Deletions cut 0 bases from V and 14 bases from J, with 14 bases between. The CDR3 DNA reads as TGTGCCAGCAGCCAAGATCTGGCAGGGTCGGAGTTCTTC. Translation: CASSQDLAGSEFF.

This clone was observed a handful of times. V gene TRBV4-2 combines with J gene TRBJ2-7, with D unresolved. The V gene's germline CDR1 is LGHNA and CDR2 YNFKEQ. Trimming cost V 4 bases and J 5 bases, with 12 bases left between them. The CDR3 runs 13 residues. For the CDR3, the DNA is TGTGCCAGCAGCCCCCTTCCAGGAAACGAGCAGTACTTC. Translated: CASSPLPGNEQYF.

This clone was seen more than once but under ten times. This rearrangement joins TRBV20-1 to TRBJ2-5; D is ambiguous. Germline V gives CDR1 DFQATT, CDR2 SNEGSKA (reference sequence). The CDR3 spans 10 residues. The V and J ends lost 5 bases and 5 bases respectively, with 6 bases between them. CDR3 sequence: CSAYYETQYF. In DNA form, the CDR3 reads TGCAGTGCTTACTACGAGACCCAGTACTTC.

The chain couples TRBV7-9 to TRBJ2-7, with D perhaps TRBD2 (5 bases). Trimming pared 5 bases from V and 2 bases from J, leaving 10 bases between. This CDR3 has 13 residues. Germline loops: CDR1 SEHNR, CDR2 FQNEAQ (reference sequence). The CDR3 is CASSPDWPYEQYF. CDR3 DNA: TGTGCCAGCAGCCCGGACTGGCCCTACGAGCAGTACTTC.

This clone was counted a single time. The CDR3 reads CASSDRPSTSGSTDTQYF. CDR3 coding DNA: TGTGCCAGCAGTGACCGCCCCTCTACTAGCGGTAGCACAGATACGCAGTATTTT. The chain links TRBV6-1 to TRBJ2-3; TRBD2 matches at 8 bases. Germline CDR1 and CDR2: MNHNS and SASEGT. V lost 3 bases to trimming and J lost 0 bases; unmatched junction nucleotides: 11. The CDR3 consists of 18 residues.

The J gene is TRBJ1-1, the V gene TRBV7-9, with a tentative D call TRBD1 (6 bases). The CDR3 has 15 amino acids. V lost 5 bases, J lost 2 bases, and 15 bases lay in between. CDR1 SEHNR and CDR2 FQNEAQ come from the germline V gene (reference sequence). CDR3 nucleotide sequence: TGTGCCAGCAGCGAAAGGGGGGATCCCAACACTGAAGCTTTCTTT. This translates into CASSERGDPNTEAFF.

The chain couples TRBV19 to TRBJ2-1; 11 bases agree with TRBD2. The CDR3 spans 16 residues. V was pared by 5 bases and J by 1 base, with 4 bases of the junction left unmatched. CDR1 LNHDA and CDR2 SQIVND come from the germline V gene (reference sequence). The CDR3 nucleotides read TGTGCCAGTAGTCCACCTAGCGGGGGGTCCTACAATGAGCAGTTCTTC. Protein: CASSPPSGGSYNEQFF.

This chain uses TRBV7-9 with TRBJ2-1; D call uncertain. The V gene lost 7 bases and the J gene lost 5 bases, with 6 bases spanning the gap. Germline V gives CDR1 SEHNR, CDR2 FQNEAQ (reference sequence). The CDR3 sequence is 11 residues long. CDR3 residues: CASTADNEQFF. CDR3 nucleotides: TGTGCCAGCACCGCAGACAATGAGCAGTTCTTC.

This clone came up a few times. The chain uses TRBV14 and TRBJ2-7; D uncertain. The CDR3 consists of 13 residues. Germline CDR1 and CDR2: SGHDN and FVKESK. Trimming shortened V by 0 bases and J by 9 bases, and 12 bases separated the two germline ends. For the CDR3, the DNA is TGTGCCAGCAGCCAAGATGTGGGTAGTGGGCAGTACTTC. The encoded protein is CASSQDVGSGQYF. Based on the CDR3 plus reference TRBV14 and TRBJ2-7, the full variable domain is EAGVTQFPSHSVIEKGQTVTLRCDPISGHDNLYWYRRVMGKEIKFLLHFVKESKQDESGMPNNRFLAERTGGTYSTLKVQPAELEDSGVYFCASSQDVGSGQYFGPGTRLTVT.

This clone turned up a few times. The chain recombines TRBV5-1 with TRBJ2-3; 8 bases match TRBD2. Trimming cost V 3 bases and J 6 bases; bases outside gene matches: 9. The germline V gene has CDR1 SGHRS and CDR2 YFSETQ. CDR3 size: 15 residues. CDR3 DNA: TGCGCCAGCAGCTCAGCGGGAGTTCGGTTTGATACGCAGTATTTT. Encoded protein: CASSSAGVRFDTQYF.

CDR3 sequence (DNA): TGTGCCTGGAGTAAAGTCTTTTACAATGAGCAGTTCTTC. Translated: CAWSKVFYNEQFF. The rearrangement uses TRBV30 and TRBJ2-1; no clear D. Trimming shortened V by 2 bases and J by 4 bases, and 9 bases separated the two germline ends. CDR1 is GTSNPN and CDR2 is SVGIG in the germline V gene (reference sequence). CDR3 size: 13 residues.

This clone appeared a few times. V usage is TRBV2 and J usage is TRBJ2-3; a possible D gene is TRBD1 (6 bases). Looked up from germline, CDR1 is SNHLY and CDR2 is FYNNEI. The length of the CDR3 is 15 residues. The germline V and J ends were trimmed by 5 bases and 0 bases, with 12 bases remaining between them. The CDR3 coding sequence is TGTGCCAGCAGTCAACAGGGACCTAGCACAGATACGCAGTATTTT. Its protein is CASSQQGPSTDTQYF. The full variable domain, with the rest looked up from reference TRBV2 and TRBJ2-3, is EPEVTQTPSHQVTQMGQEVILRCVPISNHLYFYWYRQILGQKVEFLVSFYNNEISEKSEIFDDQFSVERPDGSNFTLKIRSTKLEDSAMYFCASSQQGPSTDTQYFGPGTRLTVL.

This clone has a handful of counts. The rearrangement links TRBV7-9 to TRBJ2-5, with 9 bases aligning to TRBD1. The CDR3 has 15 residues. With V trimmed by 5 bases and J by 4 bases, 8 bases remained unmatched. CDR1 is SEHNR and CDR2 is FQNEAQ in the germline V gene (reference sequence). The CDR3 DNA sequence: TGTGCCAGCAGCGCTGACAGGGGGAGATCAGAGACCCAGTACTTC. Protein sequence: CASSADRGRSETQYF.

The rearrangement uses TRBV10-3 and TRBJ2-1; TRBD2 might be the D (6 bases). Per the germline V gene, CDR1 is ENHRY and CDR2 is SYGVKD. Trimming shortened V by 4 bases and J by 0 bases, and 7 bases separated the two germline ends. The CDR3 totals 14 residues. The CDR3 region is CAISAGSSYNEQFF. For the CDR3, the DNA is TGTGCCATCAGTGCCGGGAGCTCCTACAATGAGCAGTTCTTC.